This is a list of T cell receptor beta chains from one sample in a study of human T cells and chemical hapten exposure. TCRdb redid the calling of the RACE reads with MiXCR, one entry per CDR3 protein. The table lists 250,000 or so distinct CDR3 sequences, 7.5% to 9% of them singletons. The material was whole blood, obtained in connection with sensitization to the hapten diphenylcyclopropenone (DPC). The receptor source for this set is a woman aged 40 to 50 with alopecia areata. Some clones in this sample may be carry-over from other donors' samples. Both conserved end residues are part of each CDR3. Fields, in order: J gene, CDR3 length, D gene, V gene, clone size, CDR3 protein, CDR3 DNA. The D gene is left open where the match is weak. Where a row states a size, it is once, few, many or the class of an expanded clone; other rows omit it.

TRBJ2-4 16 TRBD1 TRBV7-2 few CASSHSPGQVAIIQYF TGTGCCAGCAGCCACAGTCCGGGACAGGTTGCGATCATTCAGTACTTC
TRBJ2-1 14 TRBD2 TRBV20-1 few CSARAGGPTTEQFF TGCAGTGCTAGGGCGGGAGGCCCTACTACTGAGCAGTTCTTC
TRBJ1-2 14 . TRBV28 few CASSFSIGNYGYTF TGTGCCAGCAGTTTTTCCATCGGAAACTATGGCTACACCTTC
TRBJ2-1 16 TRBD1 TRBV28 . CASIPNGQGANNEQFF TGTGCCAGCATCCCAAACGGACAGGGGGCTAACAATGAGCAGTTCTTC
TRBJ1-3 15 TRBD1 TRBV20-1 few CSARPPGQGMDTIYF TGCAGTGCTAGACCCCCGGGACAGGGGATGGACACCATATATTTT
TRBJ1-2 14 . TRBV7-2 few CASRWGVREEGYTF TGTGCCAGCAGGTGGGGGGTCAGGGAGGAGGGCTACACCTTC
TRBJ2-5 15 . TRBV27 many CASSPYQVVQETQYF TGTGCCAGCAGCCCCTACCAAGTCGTCCAAGAGACCCAGTACTTC
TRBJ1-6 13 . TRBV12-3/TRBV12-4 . CASSQLEYSPLHF TGTGCCAGCAGTCAACTTGAGTACTCACCCCTCCACTTT
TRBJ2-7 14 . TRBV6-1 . CASSEAFLGYEQYF TGTGCCAGCAGTGAAGCTTTTCTGGGATACGAGCAGTACTTC
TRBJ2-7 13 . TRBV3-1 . CASSQEEGSEQYF TGTGCCAGCAGCCAAGAGGAGGGGTCGGAGCAGTACTTC
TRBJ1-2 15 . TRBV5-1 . CASSFGRGRGNGYTF TGCGCCAGCAGCTTCGGAAGGGGAAGAGGAAATGGCTACACCTTC
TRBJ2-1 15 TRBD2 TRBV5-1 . CASSLVAGDYNEQFF TGCGCCAGCAGCTTGGTAGCGGGGGACTACAATGAGCAGTTCTTC
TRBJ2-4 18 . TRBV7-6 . CASSLGPATGRSENIQYF TGTGCCAGCAGCTTAGGCCCGGCGACAGGCCGATCGGAAAACATTCAGTACTTC
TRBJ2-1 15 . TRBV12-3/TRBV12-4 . CASTLMGQRGDEQFF TGTGCCAGCACCCTCATGGGCCAACGTGGGGATGAGCAGTTCTTC
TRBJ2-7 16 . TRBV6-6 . CASSLPLGEPSYEQYF TGTGCCAGCAGTCTCCCTTTGGGGGAGCCCTCCTACGAGCAGTACTTC
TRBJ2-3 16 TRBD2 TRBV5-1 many CASSAGTSGPTDTQYF TGCGCCAGCAGCGCCGGGACTAGCGGACCCACAGATACGCAGTATTTT
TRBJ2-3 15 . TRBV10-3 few CAISGSQKGADTQYF TGTGCCATCAGTGGATCACAAAAGGGGGCAGATACGCAGTATTTT
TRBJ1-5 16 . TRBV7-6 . CASSLGVAKSKQPQHF TGTGCCAGCAGCTTAGGAGTCGCCAAATCGAAACAGCCCCAGCATTTT
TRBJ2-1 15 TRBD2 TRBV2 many CASGRTSGRAAEQFF TGTGCCAGCGGCCGGACTAGCGGGAGGGCCGCTGAGCAGTTCTTC
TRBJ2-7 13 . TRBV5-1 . CASRPQPGLEQYF TGCGCCAGCAGACCCCAACCCGGTCTGGAGCAGTACTTC